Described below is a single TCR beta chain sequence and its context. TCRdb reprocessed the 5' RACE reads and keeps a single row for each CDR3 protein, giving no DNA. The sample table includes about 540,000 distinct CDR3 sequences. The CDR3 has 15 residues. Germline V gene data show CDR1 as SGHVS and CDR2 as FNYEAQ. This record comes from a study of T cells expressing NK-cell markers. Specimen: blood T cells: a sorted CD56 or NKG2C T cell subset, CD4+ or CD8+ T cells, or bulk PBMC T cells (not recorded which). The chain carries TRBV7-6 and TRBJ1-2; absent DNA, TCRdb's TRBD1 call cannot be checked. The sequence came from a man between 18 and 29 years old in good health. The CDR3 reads CASSLSGELPGGYTF.